The subject of this entry is one TCR beta chain. Antigen: not known. These data are taken from a study of T cell responses to AZD1222 COVID-19 vaccine. Findings and limits, study-wide: Spike-wide vaccine-associated CD4 TCRs dominated at 160-218 and 743-854. Within unmutated variant regions lay the reported targets of nearly half of spike-specific TCRs. Seropositivity was recorded at baseline in only six AZD1222 recipients. Donors skewed white British and female; clonal diversity was possibly underestimated.

This CDR3 spans 12 amino acids. Trimming shortened V by 7 bases and J by 5 bases, and 11 bases separated the two germline ends. Per the germline V gene, CDR1 is LNHDA and CDR2 is SQIVND (reference sequence). Data came from immunoSEQ multiplex PCR; TCRdb stores just in-frame clones and leaves some out. Among more than 75,000 clones listed, about four fifths were seen once. The sequence derives from an adult who received the AZD1222 COVID-19 vaccine. The sequencing used peripheral blood, collected 28 days after the second AZD1222 dose. The chain uses TRBV19 and TRBJ2-5; weak D call: TRBD1 (7 bases). For the CDR3, the DNA is TGTGCCAGTACACCAGGGGGGGAGACCCAGTACTTC. The encoded protein is CASTPGGETQYF. The whole variable domain, filled in from reference TRBV19 and TRBJ2-5, reads DGGITQSPKYLFRKEGQNVTLSCEQNLNHDAMYWYRQDPGQGLRLIYYSQIVNDFQKGDIAEGYSVSREKKESFPLTVTSAQKNPTAFYLCASTPGGETQYFGPGTRLLVL.